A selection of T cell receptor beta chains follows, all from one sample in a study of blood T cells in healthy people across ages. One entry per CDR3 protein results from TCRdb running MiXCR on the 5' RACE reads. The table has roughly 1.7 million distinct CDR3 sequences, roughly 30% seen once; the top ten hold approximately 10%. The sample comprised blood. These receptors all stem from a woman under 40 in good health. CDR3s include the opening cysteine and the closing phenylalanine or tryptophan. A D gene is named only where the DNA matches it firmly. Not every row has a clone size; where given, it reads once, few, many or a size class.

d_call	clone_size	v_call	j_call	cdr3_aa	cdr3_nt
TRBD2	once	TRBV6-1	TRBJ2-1	CASMGPSGSRDEQFF	TGTGCCAGCATGGGGCCTAGCGGGAGTAGGGATGAGCAGTTCTTC
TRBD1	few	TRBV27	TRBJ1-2	CASSFGQGSHGYTF	TGTGCCAGCAGTTTCGGACAGGGGAGTCATGGCTACACCTTC
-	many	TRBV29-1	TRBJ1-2	CSVEDGAGIYGYTF	TGCAGCGTTGAAGATGGGGCAGGAATCTATGGCTACACCTTC
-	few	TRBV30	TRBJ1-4	CAWSRDRNEKLFF	TGTGCCTGGAGTCGGGACCGTAATGAAAAACTGTTTTTT
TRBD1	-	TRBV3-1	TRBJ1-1	CARGSDFSGQGAGQNTEAFF	TGTGCCCGCGGGAGTGATTTTTCCGGACAGGGAGCGGGACAGAACACTGAAGCTTTCTTT
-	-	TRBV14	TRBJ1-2	CASSQGLRDGYTF	TGTGCCAGCAGCCAAGGGCTACGGGATGGCTACACCTTC
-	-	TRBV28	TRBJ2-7	CVSSSPTGKGSYEQYF	TGTGTCAGCAGTTCCCCAACAGGGAAGGGCTCCTACGAGCAGTACTTC
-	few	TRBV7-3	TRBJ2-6	CASSPQGHSGANVLTF	TGTGCCAGCAGCCCCCAGGGGCACTCTGGGGCCAACGTCCTGACTTTC
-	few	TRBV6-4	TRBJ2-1	CASSVWLHDEQFF	TGTGCCAGCAGTGTCTGGTTGCACGATGAGCAGTTCTTC
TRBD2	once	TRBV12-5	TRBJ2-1	CTSGLGIAGGSYNEQFF	TGTACTAGTGGTTTGGGTATAGCGGGGGGCTCCTACAATGAGCAGTTCTTC
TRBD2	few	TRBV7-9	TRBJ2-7	CASRGLAGGWEQYF	TGTGCCAGCAGGGGACTAGCGGGAGGTTGGGAGCAGTACTTC
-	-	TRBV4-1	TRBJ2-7	CAGSLNQNNYEQYF	TGCGCCGGCAGCCTAAACCAGAACAACTACGAGCAGTACTTC
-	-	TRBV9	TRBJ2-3	CASSVGSSVTDTQYF	TGTGCCAGCAGCGTAGGTAGTAGCGTAACAGATACGCAGTATTTT
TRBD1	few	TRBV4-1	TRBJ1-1	CASSQFMRDREAFF	TGCGCCAGCAGCCAATTCATGCGGGACAGGGAAGCTTTCTTT
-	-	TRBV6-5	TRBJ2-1	CASSYTYGQINEQFF	TGTGCCAGCAGTTACACTTACGGACAGATCAATGAGCAGTTCTTC
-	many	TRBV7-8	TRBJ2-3	CASSLLALGSTDTQYF	TGTGCCAGCAGCCTTCTAGCCCTCGGTAGCACAGATACGCAGTATTTT
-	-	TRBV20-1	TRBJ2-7	CSARGVGTSYEQYF	TGCAGTGCTAGGGGGGTCGGGACCTCCTACGAGCAGTACTTC
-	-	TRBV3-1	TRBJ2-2	CASSQLSLAGGELFF	TGTGCCAGCAGCCAATTGAGCCTAGCCGGCGGGGAGCTGTTTTTT
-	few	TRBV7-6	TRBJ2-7	CASSSGTWAEQYF	TGTGCCAGCAGCTCCGGGACATGGGCCGAGCAGTACTTC
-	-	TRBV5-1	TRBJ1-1	CASSFRGAQDTEAFF	TGCGCCAGCAGCTTTCGGGGGGCGCAGGACACTGAAGCTTTCTTT
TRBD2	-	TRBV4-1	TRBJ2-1	CASSLKTSGGQVEQFF	TGCGCCAGCAGCCTTAAGACTAGCGGGGGGCAGGTTGAGCAGTTCTTC
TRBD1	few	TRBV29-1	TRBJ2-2	CSARQGGGTGELFF	TGCAGCGCAAGACAGGGGGGTGGCACCGGGGAGCTGTTTTTT
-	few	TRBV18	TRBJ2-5	CASPPSLQETQYF	TGTGCCAGCCCACCGTCCCTACAAGAGACCCAGTACTTC
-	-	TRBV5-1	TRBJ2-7	CASSNLAYEQYF	TGCGCCAGCAGCAATCTTGCGTACGAGCAGTACTTC
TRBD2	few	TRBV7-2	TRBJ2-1	CASSTRTSGRFYNEQFF	TGTGCCAGCAGCACGCGGACTAGCGGGAGGTTCTACAATGAGCAGTTCTTC
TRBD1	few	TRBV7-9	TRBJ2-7	CASSNGQGAYEQYF	TGTGCCAGCAGCAATGGACAGGGGGCCTACGAGCAGTACTTC
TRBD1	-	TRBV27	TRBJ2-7	CASSPGTGGEVLWRYEQYF	TGTGCCAGCAGCCCCGGGACAGGGGGTGAGGTATTATGGAGGTACGAGCAGTACTTC
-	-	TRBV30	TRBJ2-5	CAWRFGGREGETQYF	TGTGCCTGGAGGTTCGGAGGCAGGGAAGGAGAGACCCAGTACTTC
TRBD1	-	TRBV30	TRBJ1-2	CAWSATGRGYTF	TGTGCCTGGAGTGCGACAGGGAGGGGCTACACCTTC
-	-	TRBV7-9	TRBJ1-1	CASSKQGWDTEAFF	TGTGCCAGCAGCAAGCAGGGTTGGGACACTGAAGCTTTCTTT
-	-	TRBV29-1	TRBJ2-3	CSVDRWGEADTQYF	TGCAGCGTTGATCGGTGGGGGGAGGCAGATACGCAGTATTTT
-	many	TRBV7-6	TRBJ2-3	CASSPSPDTQYF	TGTGCCAGCAGCCCTAGCCCCGATACGCAGTATTTT
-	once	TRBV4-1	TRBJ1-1	CASSQDRTGLGNTEAFF	TGCGCCAGCAGCCAAGATAGGACCGGGTTGGGGAACACTGAAGCTTTCTTT
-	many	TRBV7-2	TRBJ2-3	CASSSAPQGMSTDTQYF	TGTGCCAGCAGCTCAGCGCCTCAGGGAATGAGCACAGATACGCAGTATTTT
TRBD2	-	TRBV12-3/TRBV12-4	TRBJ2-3	CASSRNSGGPLSTDTQYF	TGTGCCAGCAGCCGAAATAGCGGGGGGCCCCTAAGCACAGATACGCAGTATTTT
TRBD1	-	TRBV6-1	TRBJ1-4	CASSEWDRVEKLFF	TGTGCCAGCAGTGAATGGGACAGGGTTGAAAAACTGTTTTTT
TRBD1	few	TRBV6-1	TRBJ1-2	CASRGGTDKGYTF	TGTGCCAGCAGAGGGGGGACAGACAAAGGCTACACCTTC
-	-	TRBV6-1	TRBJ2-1	CASSEVQNEQFF	TGTGCCAGCAGTGAAGTGCAGAATGAGCAGTTCTTC
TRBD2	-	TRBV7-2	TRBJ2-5	CASSSRLAGGRETQYF	TGTGCCAGCAGCTCGCGACTAGCGGGGGGGCGAGAGACCCAGTACTTC
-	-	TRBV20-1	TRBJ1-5	CTQRDNQPQHF	TGCACCCAACGAGACAATCAGCCCCAGCATTTT
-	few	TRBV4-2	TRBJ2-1	CASSQDVTYNEQFF	TGTGCCAGCAGCCAAGACGTTACCTACAATGAGCAGTTCTTC
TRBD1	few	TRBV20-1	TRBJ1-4	CSAKSTGTMGEKLFF	TGCAGTGCTAAATCGACAGGGACGATGGGTGAAAAACTGTTTTTT
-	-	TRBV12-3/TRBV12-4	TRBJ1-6	CASRAQTGYNSPLHF	TGTGCCAGCAGGGCCCAGACAGGCTATAATTCACCCCTCCACTTT